Listed below are T cell receptor beta chains from one sample, sequenced in a study of CD4 T cells in relation to SARS-CoV-2 and coronaviruses. Method: immunoSEQ multiplex PCR; TCRdb's copy keeps in-frame clones and lacks some. This sample has approximately 31,000 clones, with under 80% found just once. These receptors lack a known antigen. Sequenced sample: memory CD4+ T cells from PBMCs, cultured in vitro. All receptors derive from an adult with COVID-19. The conserved cysteine and the conserved F or W are not part of the CDR3 here.

v_call	cdr3_aa
TRBV18	ASSPSLRNQPQH
TRBV30	AWSTRWRNYGYT
TRBV10-3	AIRPLPAPPTDEQY
TRBV6-2/TRBV6-3	ASSYSRQRESNEQY
TRBV7-6	ASRPPGGRTHTEAF
TRBV28	ASSLVQGGHGYT
TRBV18	ASSRDTSLTEAF
TRBV2	ASSVVRGRDEQF
TRBV28	ASTRPTGNTIY
TRBV7-3	ASSLSATAETQY
TRBV4-3	ASSQDARDVGETQY
TRBV5-1	ASSSKKGQVPSTDTQY
TRBV28	ASSLSSGRGRQETQY
TRBV7-2	ASSLAVLAGVGETQY
TRBV7-2	ASSLGARRTQETQY
TRBV7-9	ASSFGGLNTEAF
TRBV6-6	ASSYTRSRLDTQY
TRBV9	ASTRQGNTGELF
TRBV4-2	ASSQVLTGGFYNEQF
TRBV19	ASQGVYEQF
TRBV7-2	ASSLGVSSGGQGAIEQF
TRBV6-5	ASSSPIGAGANVLT
TRBV7-9	ASSGELNTVMNTEAF
TRBV19	ASSIPGQGHYGYT
TRBV11-3	ASSTHRGTGANVLT
TRBV4-1	ASSPQGTGELF
TRBV28	ASSSGDSPLH
TRBV5-1	ASSRGLAVNTGELF
TRBV2	ASSGGLPQLEQY
TRBV7-6	ASSLRASGSLNEQF
TRBV3-1/TRBV3-2	ASSQRKGYGYT
TRBV28	ASSSPSSPSSVHNEQF
TRBV6-5	ASVLAGDYEQY
TRBV7-2	ASSVGSLGFQETQY
TRBV7-8	ASSPISNRGLGQETQY
TRBV30	ALRKRGSSYNEQF
TRBV6-6	ASSPSGGNEQF
TRBV14	ASSQARNPYEQY
TRBV4-1	ASSQVGRSTGELF
TRBV6-5	ASSFTQGRITEAF